The 25 T cell receptor beta chains in this list originate from one sample, sequenced in a study of immune characterization of retroperitoneal liposarcoma. TCRdb passed the PCR reads through MiXCR, listing each CDR3 protein once. The sample has roughly 20,000 distinct CDR3 sequences, under 45% seen once. The sample was blood. All receptors come from a male donor with retroperitoneal liposarcoma.

This clonotype was seen a single time. This could be a read error, since a much larger clone is one nucleotide away. The chain employs TRBV6-1 and TRBJ1-5, with 7 bases identical to TRBD1. Germline values: CDR1 MNHNS, CDR2 SASEGT. The CDR3 consists of 18 residues. CDR3 DNA sequence: TGTGCCAGCAGTGAAAGAGGGGGACAGCCTTATAGCAATCAGCCCCAGCTTTTT. Translating it yields CASSERGGQPYSNQPQLF.

Relative to its sample, this clonotype is medium-sized. The chain joins TRBV6-1 to TRBJ2-3, with TRBD2 matching 9 bases. J was trimmed by 2 bases and V by 6 bases; bases with no gene match: 15. Germline values: CDR1 MNHNS, CDR2 SASEGT. The CDR3 is made up of 18 amino acids. In DNA form, the CDR3 reads TGTGCCAGCAGCCCAACTGAGATGTTAGCGGGGGCCACAGATACGCAGTATTTT. Translation: CASSPTEMLAGATDTQYF.

Relative to its sample, this clonotype is medium-sized. This rearrangement joins TRBV6-1 to TRBJ2-1, with 9 bases matching TRBD2. The end of the DNA is better explained by TRBJ2-7, so the J call may be wrong. The CDR3 consists of 16 residues. Per germline, CDR1 MNHNS and CDR2 SASEGT. This CDR3 reads CASSSPGTSSYNEQYF. In DNA form, the CDR3 reads TGTGCCAGCAGTTCTCCCGGGACTAGCTCCTACAATGAGCAGTACTTC.

In this sample, this clonotype turned up a few times. This rearrangement joins TRBV6-1 to TRBJ2-5; 7 nucleotides match TRBD1. V was pared by 7 bases and J by 11 bases, with 13 bases of the junction left unmatched. CDR1 is MNHNS and CDR2 is SASEGT in the germline V gene. This CDR3 comprises 13 residues. The CDR3 loop is CASTLTGYNEQYF. Here the CDR3 DNA reads TGTGCCAGCACTCTGACAGGGTACAATGAGCAGTACTTC.

This chain connects TRBV6-6 to TRBJ1-2; the D gene is possibly TRBD1 (6 bases). Germline V CDR1 and CDR2: MNHNY, SVGAGI (reference sequence). There are 12 residues in the CDR3. V dropped 2 bases and J dropped 8 bases, with 9 bases sitting between them. The CDR3 DNA reads as TGTGCCAGCAGTTACGGGGGGGCCGGCTACACCTTC. It specifies CASSYGGAGYTF.

By share, this clonotype counts as medium-sized. The rearrangement links TRBV7-2 to TRBJ2-1; D unresolved. The CDR3 contains 12 residues. The germline CDR1 and CDR2 sequences are SGHTA and FQGNSA. V was trimmed by 1 base and J by 10 bases, leaving 8 bases between them. Written as DNA, the CDR3 is TGTGCCAGCAGCTTAGTAGGGTGGGAGCAGTTCTTC. Its translation: CASSLVGWEQFF.

This rearrangement joins TRBV7-2 to TRBJ2-1, with D tentatively TRBD2 (6 bases). Trimming removed 4 bases from V and 10 bases from J, with 17 bases in between. The CDR3 spans 14 residues. From germline, CDR1 is SGHTA and CDR2 FQGNSA. The CDR3 DNA is TGTGCCAGCAGCTACCGGGACTTTGGATACGAGCAGTTCTTC. It yields the protein CASSYRDFGYEQFF. The full variable domain, with the rest looked up from reference TRBV7-2 and TRBJ2-1, is GAGVSQSPSNKVTEKGKDVELRCDPISGHTALYWYRQSLGQGLEFLIYFQGNSAPDKSGLPSDRFSAERTGGSVSTLTIQRTQQEDSAVYLCASSYRDFGYEQFFGPGTRLTVL.

CDR3 DNA sequence: TGTGCCAGCAGTCCTGGAGGTAGCAATCAGCCCCAGCATTTT. Encoded protein: CASSPGGSNQPQHF. The J gene is TRBJ1-5, the V gene TRBV12-3 or TRBV12-4; D uncertain. The CDR3 consists of 14 residues. V was pared by 5 bases and J by 0 bases, with 8 bases between.

This clonotype was observed once. Given a much more abundant clone one base away, this may be a read error. The chain links TRBV6-6 to TRBJ1-1; weak D call: TRBD1 (5 bases). The CDR3 consists of 13 residues. V was trimmed by 7 bases and J by 1 base, leaving 10 bases between them. CDR1 is MNHNY and CDR2 is SVGAGI in the germline V gene (reference sequence). The CDR3 coding sequence is TGTGCCAGCAAGCGAGGGGAGAACACTGAAGCTTTCTTT. It is translated as CASKRGENTEAFF.

This clonotype showed up just once. The rearrangement joins TRBV28 to TRBJ2-1, with a weak D call TRBD1 (5 bases). The germline V and J ends were trimmed by 5 bases and 10 bases, with 12 bases remaining between them. Germline lookup yields CDR1 MDHEN and CDR2 SYDVKM. The CDR3 is made up of 12 amino acids. Here the CDR3 DNA reads TGTGCCAGCAGTACAGGAACCTACGAGCAGTTCTTC. Translated, it gives CASSTGTYEQFF.

The chain recombines TRBV6-5 with TRBJ1-1, with unresolved D. Germline V CDR1 and CDR2: MNHEY, SVGAGI. The V gene lost 3 bases and the J gene lost 4 bases, with 12 bases spanning the gap. This CDR3 is built from 14 residues. CDR3 sequence reads: CASSYDWLGTEAFF. Written as DNA, the CDR3 is TGTGCCAGCAGTTATGATTGGTTGGGCACTGAAGCTTTCTTT.

This clonotype was found many times. The J gene is TRBJ2-5, the V gene TRBV12-3 or TRBV12-4, with D tentatively TRBD1 (5 bases). The germline V and J ends were trimmed by 5 bases and 11 bases, with 24 bases remaining between them. The CDR3 extends over 15 amino acids. The CDR3 here is CASSLGVSHDNEQYF. DNA for the CDR3: TGTGCCAGCAGTCTAGGGGTCAGCCACGACAATGAGCAGTACTTC.

This clonotype is deemed medium-sized. J is TRBJ2-6 and V is TRBV27; D is uncertain. Germline values: CDR1 MNHEY, CDR2 SMNVEV (reference sequence). The V end was cut by 5 bases, the J end by 0 bases, with 8 bases between. The CDR3 totals 15 residues. For the CDR3, the DNA is TGTGCCAGCAGTCCCCTGTACTCTGGGGCCAACGTCCTGACTTTC. It yields the protein CASSPLYSGANVLTF.

The chain joins TRBV4-1 to TRBJ1-1; possibly TRBD1 for D (6 bases). Per the germline V gene, CDR1 is MGHRA and CDR2 is YSYEKL. The CDR3 contains 15 residues. The V end lost 3 bases, the J end lost 1 base, and 12 bases lay between the germline ends. Written as DNA, the CDR3 is TGCGCCAGCAGCCAGCGGGACACATCGAACACTGAAGCTTTCTTT. Its translation: CASSQRDTSNTEAFF.

The chain joins TRBV6-1 to TRBJ1-1; D is unresolved. Germline CDR1 is MNHNS and CDR2 is SASEGT. The CDR3 sequence is 13 residues long. V was clipped by 8 bases and J by 4 bases, with 14 bases between them. The DNA for the CDR3 is TGTGCCAGCGTACAGTCCCTGGGCACTGAAGCTTTCTTT. Protein: CASVQSLGTEAFF.

This clonotype showed up just a few times. This chain uses TRBV27 with TRBJ2-1; TRBD1 might be the D (5 bases). Germline assignment: CDR1 MNHEY and CDR2 SMNVEV (reference sequence). There are 17 residues in the CDR3. With 6 bases removed from V and 1 base from J, the gap between germline ends came to 19 bases. This CDR3 reads CASRTLGHSGSYNEQFF. The CDR3 nucleotides read TGTGCCAGCAGGACCCTCGGACACTCTGGTTCCTACAATGAGCAGTTCTTC.

By its share, this clonotype is medium-sized. The V gene is TRBV7-3, the J gene TRBJ2-1; D is perhaps TRBD1 or TRBD2 (5 bases each). Trimming left V 1 base short and J 7 bases short, with 17 bases between. The CDR3 is made up of 16 amino acids. Germline values: CDR1 SGHTA, CDR2 FQGTGA. The CDR3 reads CASSLMGVAGWNEQFF. DNA of the CDR3: TGTGCCAGCAGCTTAATGGGGGTAGCAGGTTGGAATGAGCAGTTCTTC.

This clonotype was detected ten times or more. V and J are TRBV6-1 and TRBJ2-1; TRBD2 aligns across 11 bases. V trimming: 0 bases; J trimming: 6 bases; junction bases outside the gene matches: 7. The CDR3 consists of 17 residues. Germline V gene sequence: CDR1 MNHNS, CDR2 SASEGT. In DNA, the CDR3 is TGTGCCAGCAGTGAAGCTGGCGGGCTAGCGGGAGGCAATGAGCAGTTCTTC. It translates to CASSEAGGLAGGNEQFF.

This clonotype was found many times. The CDR3 DNA is TGTGCCAGCCTACAGGGAACAACGAACACTGAAGCTTTCTTT. This gives the protein CASLQGTTNTEAFF. This chain connects TRBV6-1 to TRBJ1-1; D might be TRBD1 (6 bases). This CDR3 has 14 residues. V was shortened by 8 bases and J by 1 base, with 14 bases between the two germline ends. Germline CDR1 and CDR2: MNHNS and SASEGT.

This clonotype was found many times. The chain carries TRBV25-1 and TRBJ1-2, with D maybe TRBD1 (5 bases). The CDR3 is 12 residues long. Germline V gene data show CDR1 as MGHDK and CDR2 as SYGVNS. The V gene lost 6 bases and the J gene lost 7 bases, with 12 bases spanning the gap. CDR3 nucleotide sequence: TGTGCCAGCAGGACGGATGGGGGTGGCTACACCTTC. The encoded protein is CASRTDGGGYTF.

With respect to this clonotype: Given the absence of the conserved phenylalanine or tryptophan at the CDR3 end, a read error is likely. No DNA is shown, since the ends of the CDR3 on it are uncertain; the CDR3 is the one TCRdb lists. V gene TRBV7-6 combines with J gene TRBJ2-1; the D call TRBD2 from the table was never checked on the DNA. From its first to its last residue, the CDR3 has 16 amino acids. Germline values: CDR1 SGHVS, CDR2 FNYEAQ. The CDR3 sequence is CASSPSGGSLSYEQFG.

The chain couples TRBV6-6 to TRBJ2-5; perhaps TRBD1 as D (6 bases). The better agreement between TRBJ2-7 and the DNA end casts doubt on the J call. CDR3 length: 11 amino acids. In germline, CDR1 is MNHNY, CDR2 SVGAGI (reference sequence). CDR3 protein: CASRQGYEQYF. CDR3 DNA: TGTGCCAGCAGACAGGGTTACGAGCAGTACTTC.

The rearrangement joins TRBV7-2 to TRBJ1-2, with a tentative D call TRBD1 (6 bases). The CDR3 is 14 amino acids. Per germline, CDR1 SGHTA and CDR2 FQGNSA. V lost 3 bases and J lost 4, with 12 bases in between. In DNA, the CDR3 is TGTGCCAGCAGCTTTCGGGGGGCTGTCTATGGCTACACCTTC. Residues: CASSFRGAVYGYTF.

This clonotype was seen repeatedly, ten times or more. The rearrangement joins TRBV11-3 to TRBJ2-3; D is uncertain. Germline loops: CDR1 SGHNT, CDR2 YENEEA. The CDR3 has 13 amino acids. V was cut by 0 bases and J by 5 bases, with 6 bases left in between. The CDR3: CASSLDSRDTQYF. The DNA for the CDR3 is TGTGCCAGCAGCTTAGATAGTCGAGATACGCAGTATTTT.

By share, this clonotype ranks as medium-sized. The rearrangement links TRBV7-8 to TRBJ2-1; D is perhaps TRBD1 (5 bases). This CDR3 has 15 residues. Between the trimmed V and J ends, which lost 0 bases and 10 bases, there was a span of 16 bases. Germline CDR1 SGHVS, CDR2 FQNEAQ. The DNA for the CDR3 is TGTGCCAGCAGCTTAGCTCCCACAGGTACCTACGAGCAGTTCTTC. Residues: CASSLAPTGTYEQFF.